What follows describes a single T cell receptor (beta chain). This clone may be a read error of a much larger clone one base away. The data belong to a study of blood T cells in healthy people across ages. Individuals who donated were healthy Caucasians from Russia aged roughly 6 to 100. Per sample, a minimum of 6 million PBMCs were isolated. Total RNA, at least 6 micrograms per sample, was extracted from PBMCs. The CDR3 spans 12 residues. Germline loops: CDR1 SQVTM, CDR2 ANQGSEA. Primers used in a second PCR of about 7 to 12 cycles were a sample-barcoded 5' primer and a J-beta primer mix. A tag from a template-switch adaptor with 12 random nucleotides marked each cDNA molecule. Using its own MiXCR run on the 5' RACE reads, TCRdb lists one record per CDR3 protein. The table includes approximately 1.5 million distinct CDR3 sequences, 30% to 40% detected once.

This sequence joins TRBV29-1 and TRBJ2-5; D is perhaps TRBD1 or TRBD2 (5 bases each). The TCR sequence derives from a woman in her thirties in good health. The sequencing sample was made of blood. The CDR3 here is CSVGVWDETRYF. CDR3 DNA sequence: TGCAGCGTTGGTGTCTGGGACGAGACCCGGTACTTC.